The source of this T cell receptor beta chain is a study of cytomegalovirus exposure and HLA in healthy donors. Study findings and constraints: Under in vitro conditions, three CMV-associated chains were confirmed as specific for CMV antigens. Over 150 TCR beta chains were listed as cytomegalovirus-associated.

Per the germline V gene, CDR1 is SEHNR and CDR2 is FQNEAQ (reference sequence). V lost 2 bases, J lost 7 bases, and 5 bases stayed unmatched. The CDR3 is 15 amino acids. Profiled with immunoSEQ multiplex PCR; TCRdb holds only in-frame clones, not every one. The table shows some 170,000 clones, with approximately 96% occurring only once. It was the approximately 120-subject validation cohort, separate from the roughly 700-subject first cohort, to which the donors belonged. A word on this clone: As yet, its antigen is unknown.

This chain joins TRBV7-9 and TRBJ2-3, with 11 nucleotides matching TRBD2. This clonotype originated in a woman aged 18-29 years in good health and CMV-seronegative. Material for sequencing was PBMCs. CDR3 nucleotides: TGTGCCAGCAGCTTAAACCCTAGCGGGGGGAATACGCAGTATTTT. Its protein is CASSLNPSGGNTQYF. The variable domain in full, completed from reference TRBV7-9 and TRBJ2-3, reads DTGVSQNPRHKITKRGQNVTFRCDPISEHNRLYWYRQTLGQGPEFLTYFQNEAQLEKSRLLSDRFSAERPKGSFSTLEIQRTEQGDSAMYLCASSLNPSGGNTQYFGPGTRLTVL.